This T cell receptor (beta chain) was obtained from a study of CD8 T cells in Susac syndrome. From blood CD8+ and CD4+ T cells, TCR beta sequences were generated. Random-hexamer reverse transcription was applied to roughly 0.5 to 1 ug RNA. The CDR3 of TCR beta was amplified by immunoSEQ multiplex PCR across 54 Vbeta and 13 Jbeta. One entry per CDR3 protein results from TCRdb running MiXCR on the immunoSEQ multiplex PCR reads. The table records 400,000 or so distinct CDR3 sequences, more than 70% of them present only once. Trimming removed 1 base from V and 10 bases from J, with 11 bases in between. The CDR3 covers 13 residues. Germline V gene data show CDR1 as KGHDR and CDR2 as SFDVKD.

This rearrangement joins TRBV24-1 to TRBJ2-3, with D possibly TRBD2 on 6 matching bases. The receptor comes from a human donor with multiple sclerosis. The sample consisted of CD8+ T cells from PBMCs. CDR3 bases: TGTGCCACCAGTGATTTCCAGGGAGGTCCGCAGTATTTT. The encoded protein is CATSDFQGGPQYF.